Shown below are 10 T cell receptor beta chains from a single sample sequenced in a study of monozygotic twins with inflammatory bowel disease. TCRdb re-called the 5' RACE reads; every CDR3 protein appears as one record, without DNA. The listing contains more than 300,000 distinct CDR3 sequences. The sample consisted of blood. The receptors were gathered from a human donor with ulcerative colitis or Crohn's disease, or a healthy co-twin of an affected twin (not recorded which).

The V call is TRBV7-6, the J call TRBJ1-2. Germline-derived CDR1 and CDR2 are SGHVS and FNYEAQ. The CDR3 length is 15 residues. The CDR3 spells CASSLERGGANGYTF.

The J gene is TRBJ2-7, the V gene TRBV5-5; TCRdb calls TRBD1, which cannot be checked without DNA. The CDR3 runs 17 residues. The germline V gene encodes CDR1 SGHKS and CDR2 YYEKEE (reference sequence). CDR3 residues: CASSLASGGLSSYEQYF.

The chain joins TRBV20-1 to TRBJ1-4; no DNA is available, so the TRBD1 call from TCRdb remains unchecked. From germline, CDR1 is DFQATT and CDR2 SNEGSKA (reference sequence). This CDR3 spans 14 amino acids. The CDR3 is CSAITGGAGEKLFF.

The chain joins TRBV20-1 to TRBJ2-1; the TCRdb call, TRBD1, lacks DNA for checking. CDR3 length: 14 residues. Germline CDR1 DFQATT, CDR2 SNEGSKA (reference sequence). The CDR3: CSARAGGPYNEQFF.

The chain links TRBV4-3 to TRBJ2-5; checking the TCRdb D call of TRBD1 is not possible without DNA. Germline V gene sequence: CDR1 LGHNA, CDR2 YSLEER. The CDR3 covers 15 residues. CDR3 region: CASSQGQTYQETQYF.

The CDR3 protein is CASSWGLASDTQYF. The chain joins TRBV5-1 to TRBJ2-3; TCRdb picks TRBD2, but there is no DNA to check that call. The CDR3 is 14 residues long. Germline V gene data show CDR1 as SGHRS and CDR2 as YFSETQ.

This sequence joins TRBV4-2 and TRBJ1-5; TCRdb calls TRBD1, which cannot be checked without DNA. This CDR3 is 15 amino acids long. The germline V gene has CDR1 LGHNA and CDR2 YNFKEQ. CDR3 residues: CASSQPGVSNQPQHF.

The CDR3 spells CASSYAGTSQETQYF. V is TRBV5-1 and J is TRBJ2-5; TCRdb proposes TRBD1, but this gene call is untestable without DNA. Germline values: CDR1 SGHRS, CDR2 YFSETQ. This CDR3 has 15 amino acids.

V usage is TRBV29-1 and J usage is TRBJ2-5. CDR1 SQVTM and CDR2 ANQGSEA come from the germline V gene. The CDR3 is made up of 13 amino acids. The chain's CDR3 is CSVVRQPQETQYF.

This sequence joins TRBV15 and TRBJ2-5; TCRdb reports TRBD1, a call that lacks DNA to check it against. The CDR3 has 17 residues. From germline, CDR1 is LNHNV and CDR2 YYDKDF (reference sequence). This CDR3 is CATSRDPRGGAKETQYF.